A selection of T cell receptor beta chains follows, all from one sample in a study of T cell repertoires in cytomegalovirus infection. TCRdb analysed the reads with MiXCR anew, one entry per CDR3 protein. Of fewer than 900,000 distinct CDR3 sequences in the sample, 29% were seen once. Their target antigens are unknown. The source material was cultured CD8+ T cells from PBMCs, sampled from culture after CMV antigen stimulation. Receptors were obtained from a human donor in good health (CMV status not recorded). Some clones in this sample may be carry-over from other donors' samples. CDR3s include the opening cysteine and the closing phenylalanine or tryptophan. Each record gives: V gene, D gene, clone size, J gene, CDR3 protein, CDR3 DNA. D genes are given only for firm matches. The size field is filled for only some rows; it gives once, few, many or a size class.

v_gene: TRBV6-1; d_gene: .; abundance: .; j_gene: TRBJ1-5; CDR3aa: CASSRRQNSNQPQHF; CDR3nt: TGTGCCAGCAGTAGAAGACAGAATAGCAATCAGCCCCAGCATTTT
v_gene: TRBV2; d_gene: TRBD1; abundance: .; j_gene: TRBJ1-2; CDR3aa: CASREDPTGAYGYTF; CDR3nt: TGTGCCAGCAGGGAAGACCCGACAGGGGCCTATGGCTACACCTTC
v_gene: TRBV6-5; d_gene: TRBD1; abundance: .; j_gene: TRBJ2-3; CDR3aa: CASSYYSGGGGDTQYF; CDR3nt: TGTGCCAGCAGTTACTACTCAGGGGGCGGAGGGGATACGCAGTATTTT
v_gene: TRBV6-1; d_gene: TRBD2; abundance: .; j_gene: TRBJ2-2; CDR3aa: CASSYPTSGEINTGELFF; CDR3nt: TGTGCCAGCAGTTACCCGACTAGCGGGGAGATAAACACCGGGGAGCTGTTTTTT
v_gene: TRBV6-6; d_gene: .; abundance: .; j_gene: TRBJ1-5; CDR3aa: CASSYVPEDSNQPQHF; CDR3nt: TGTGCCAGCAGTTATGTCCCGGAGGATAGCAATCAGCCCCAGCATTTT
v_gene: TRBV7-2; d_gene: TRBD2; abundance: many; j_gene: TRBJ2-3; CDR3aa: CASSFPRLAGGTDTQYF; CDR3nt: TGTGCCAGCAGCTTTCCCCGACTAGCGGGGGGGACAGATACGCAGTATTTT
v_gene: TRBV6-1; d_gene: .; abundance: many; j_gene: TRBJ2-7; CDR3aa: CASSDRTYEQYF; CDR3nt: TGTGCCAGCAGTGACCGAACCTACGAGCAGTACTTC
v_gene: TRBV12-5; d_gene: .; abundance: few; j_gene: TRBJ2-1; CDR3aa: CASGWERDSRAIEYNEQFF; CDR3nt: TGTGCTAGTGGTTGGGAAAGGGACTCTCGGGCTATTGAGTACAATGAGCAGTTCTTC
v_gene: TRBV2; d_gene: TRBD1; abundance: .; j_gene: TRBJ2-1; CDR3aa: CASIGQGSYNEQFF; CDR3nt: TGTGCCAGCATAGGACAGGGATCCTACAATGAGCAGTTCTTC
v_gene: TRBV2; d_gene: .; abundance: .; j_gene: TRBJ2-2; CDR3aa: CASMGPVPANTGELFF; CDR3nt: TGTGCCAGCATGGGGCCAGTACCCGCGAACACCGGGGAGCTGTTTTTT
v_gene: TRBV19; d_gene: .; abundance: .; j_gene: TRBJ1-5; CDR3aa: CASSIGQGANQPQHF; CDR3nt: TGTGCCAGTAGTATAGGTCAAGGGGCCAATCAGCCCCAGCATTTT
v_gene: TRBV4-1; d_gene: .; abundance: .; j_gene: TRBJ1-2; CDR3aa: CASSQDRGGGEGYTF; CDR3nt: TGCGCCAGCAGCCAAGATCGTGGAGGAGGCGAAGGCTACACCTTC
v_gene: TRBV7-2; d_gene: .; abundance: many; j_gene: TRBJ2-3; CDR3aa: CASSSPQVGGSTDTQYF; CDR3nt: TGTGCCAGCAGCTCTCCTCAGGTGGGCGGTAGCACAGATACGCAGTATTTT
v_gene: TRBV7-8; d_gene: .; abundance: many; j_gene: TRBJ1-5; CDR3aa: CASSLGRFSNQPQHF; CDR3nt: TGTGCCAGCAGCTTAGGCAGGTTTAGCAATCAGCCCCAGCATTTT
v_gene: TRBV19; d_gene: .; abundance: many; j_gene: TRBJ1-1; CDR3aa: CASSPDNLKAFF; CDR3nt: TGTGCCAGTAGTCCCGACAACTTGAAAGCTTTCTTT
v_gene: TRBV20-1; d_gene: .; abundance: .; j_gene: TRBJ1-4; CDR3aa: CSARDRSVGLFF; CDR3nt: TGCAGTGCTAGAGATAGATCAGTGGGACTGTTTTTT
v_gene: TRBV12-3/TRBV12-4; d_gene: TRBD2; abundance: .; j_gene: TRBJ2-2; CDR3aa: CAIPLSGGITTGELFF; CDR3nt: TGTGCCATCCCATTAAGCGGGGGGATAACCACCGGGGAGCTGTTTTTT
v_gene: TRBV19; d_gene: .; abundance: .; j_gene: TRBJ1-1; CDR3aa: CASTSPDTEAFF; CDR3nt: TGTGCCAGTACCTCCCCCGACACTGAAGCTTTCTTT
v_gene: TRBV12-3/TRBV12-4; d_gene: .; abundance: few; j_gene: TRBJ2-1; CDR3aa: CASSFTLDADQFF; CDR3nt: TGTGCCAGCAGTTTTACCCTAGACGCCGACCAGTTCTTC
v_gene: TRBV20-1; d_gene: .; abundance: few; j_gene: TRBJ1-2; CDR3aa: CSAPEGANYGYTF; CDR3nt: TGCAGTGCCCCGGAAGGGGCTAACTATGGCTACACCTTC
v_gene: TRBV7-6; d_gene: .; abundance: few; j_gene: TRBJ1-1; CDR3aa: CASSLKGTSPLYEAFF; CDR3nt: TGTGCCAGCAGCTTAAAGGGGACATCTCCACTCTATGAAGCTTTCTTT
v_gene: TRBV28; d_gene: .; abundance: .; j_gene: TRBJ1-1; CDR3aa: CASSFRGLKNTEAFF; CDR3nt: TGTGCCAGCAGTTTCAGGGGACTGAAGAACACTGAAGCTTTCTTT
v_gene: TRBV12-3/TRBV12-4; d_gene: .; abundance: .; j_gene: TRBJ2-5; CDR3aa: CASSLALLAQETQYF; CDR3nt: TGTGCCAGCAGTTTAGCGCTATTGGCCCAAGAGACCCAGTACTTC
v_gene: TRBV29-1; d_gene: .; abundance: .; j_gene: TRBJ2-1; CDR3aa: CSVGGTPIYNEQFF; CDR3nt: TGCAGCGTCGGCGGCACACCGATCTACAATGAGCAGTTCTTC
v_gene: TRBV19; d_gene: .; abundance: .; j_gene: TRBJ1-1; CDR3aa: CASSRPLNTEAFF; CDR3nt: TGTGCCAGTAGTAGGCCCTTAAACACTGAAGCTTTCTTT
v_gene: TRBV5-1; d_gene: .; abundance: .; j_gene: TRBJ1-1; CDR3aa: CASRGAIAGDIEAFF; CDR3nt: TGCGCCAGCAGGGGGGCCATCGCAGGGGATATAGAAGCTTTCTTT
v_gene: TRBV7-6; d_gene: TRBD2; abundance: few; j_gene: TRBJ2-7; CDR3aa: CASSGLAGFYEQYF; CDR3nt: TGTGCCAGCAGTGGACTAGCGGGGTTCTACGAGCAGTACTTC
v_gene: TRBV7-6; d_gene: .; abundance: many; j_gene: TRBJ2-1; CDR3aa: CASSPTPGGAYNEQFF; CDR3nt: TGTGCCAGCAGCCCGACACCGGGGGGCGCCTACAATGAGCAGTTCTTC
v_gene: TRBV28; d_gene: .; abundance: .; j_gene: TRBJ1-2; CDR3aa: CASSGDRIWYGYTF; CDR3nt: TGTGCCAGCAGTGGTGACAGAATTTGGTATGGCTACACCTTC
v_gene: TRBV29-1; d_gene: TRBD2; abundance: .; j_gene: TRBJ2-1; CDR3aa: CSVAGERGSYNEQFF; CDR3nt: TGCAGCGTCGCCGGAGAGCGGGGCTCCTACAATGAGCAGTTCTTC
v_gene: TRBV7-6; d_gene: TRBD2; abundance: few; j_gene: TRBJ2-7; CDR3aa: CASSLGAGGDEQYF; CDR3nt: TGTGCCAGCAGCTTAGGAGCGGGGGGCGACGAGCAGTACTTC
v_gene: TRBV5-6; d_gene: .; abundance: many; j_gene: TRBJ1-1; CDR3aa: CASIWGTEAFF; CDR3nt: TGTGCCAGCATCTGGGGTACTGAAGCTTTCTTT
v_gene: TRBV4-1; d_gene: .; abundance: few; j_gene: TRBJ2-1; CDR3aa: CASSRVGGADEQFF; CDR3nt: TGCGCCAGCAGCCGAGTTGGTGGGGCTGATGAGCAGTTCTTC
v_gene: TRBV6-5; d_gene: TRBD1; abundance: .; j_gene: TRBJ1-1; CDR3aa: CASGQGLRTEAFF; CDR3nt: TGTGCCAGCGGACAGGGGCTCAGGACTGAAGCTTTCTTT
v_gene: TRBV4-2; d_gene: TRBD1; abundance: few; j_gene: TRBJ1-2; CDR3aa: CASSQEGTGWGYTF; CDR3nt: TGTGCCAGCAGCCAAGAAGGGACAGGGTGGGGCTACACCTTC